This T cell receptor beta chain was sequenced during a study of T cell changes during pregnancy in multiple sclerosis (dated by TCRdb to about 2019). Context from the whole study: The study looked at changes in the T cell repertoire across pregnancy in women with multiple sclerosis.

Of note for this clone: The antigen it recognizes is unknown. Base qualities are not provided; no much larger clone lies one nucleotide away.

Taken from cysteine to phenylalanine, the CDR3 has 15 residues. The entry retains the CDR3 DNA only, 45 bases that are in frame from base 1. Between the V and J ends, shortened by 5 bases and 7 bases respectively, the junction contains 21 bases. CDR1 and CDR2, looked up from the germline V gene (reference sequence), are LNHDA and SQIVND. The library came from the immunoSEQ multiplex PCR assay. What TCRdb holds here is the immuneACCESS table cut down to in-frame rearrangements. Part of the clones is not present; checked against another copy, under half of the missing clones reflect an unresolved V gene, and the others are unexplained. This sample holds 38,000 or so clones; around 91% were observed only once. 0.5% to 0.85% of the sample is taken by the ten largest.

Recombination connected TRBV19 to TRBJ2-7; perhaps TRBD2 is the D gene, with 6 bases matching. The sample was CD4+ T cells from peripheral blood mononuclear cells, taken in the second trimester of pregnancy. The TCR originated in a female donor in good health, enrolled as a control in a pregnancy study. The CDR3 amino acid sequence is: CASSLADTQIGEQYF. The nucleotide sequence is TGTGCCAGTAGTTTAGCGGACACACAAATTGGTGAGCAGTACTTC.